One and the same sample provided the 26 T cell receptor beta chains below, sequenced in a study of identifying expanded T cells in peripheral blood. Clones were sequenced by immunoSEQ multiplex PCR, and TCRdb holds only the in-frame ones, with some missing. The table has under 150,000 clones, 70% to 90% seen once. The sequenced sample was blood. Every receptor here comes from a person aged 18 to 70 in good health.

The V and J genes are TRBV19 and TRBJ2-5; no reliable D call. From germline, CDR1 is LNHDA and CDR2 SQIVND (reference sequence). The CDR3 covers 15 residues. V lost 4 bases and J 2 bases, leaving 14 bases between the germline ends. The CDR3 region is CASSKQVPEQETQYF. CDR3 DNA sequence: TGTGCCAGTAGTAAACAAGTCCCGGAGCAAGAGACCCAGTACTTC.

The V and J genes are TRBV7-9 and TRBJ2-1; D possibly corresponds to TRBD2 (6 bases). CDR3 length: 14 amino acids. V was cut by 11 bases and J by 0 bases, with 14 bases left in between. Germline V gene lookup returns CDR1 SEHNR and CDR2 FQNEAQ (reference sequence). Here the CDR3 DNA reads TGTGCCGGCGGAGGGGTCAGCTCCTACAATGAGCAGTTCTTC. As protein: CAGGGVSSYNEQFF. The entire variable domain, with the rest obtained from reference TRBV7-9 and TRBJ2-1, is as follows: DTGVSQNPRHKITKRGQNVTFRCDPISEHNRLYWYRQTLGQGPEFLTYFQNEAQLEKSRLLSDRFSAERPKGSFSTLEIQRTEQGDSAMYLCAGGGVSSYNEQFFGPGTRLTVL.

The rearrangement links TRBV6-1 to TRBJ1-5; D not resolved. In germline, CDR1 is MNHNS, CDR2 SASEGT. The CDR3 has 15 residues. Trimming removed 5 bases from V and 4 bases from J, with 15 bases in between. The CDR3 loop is CASSNFFDGNQPQHF. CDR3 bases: TGTGCCAGCAGTAATTTTTTCGACGGTAATCAGCCCCAGCATTTT.

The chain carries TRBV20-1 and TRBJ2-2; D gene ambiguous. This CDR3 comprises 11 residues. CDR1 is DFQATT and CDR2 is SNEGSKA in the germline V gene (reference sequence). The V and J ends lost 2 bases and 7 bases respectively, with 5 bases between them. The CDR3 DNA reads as TGCAGTGCTAGACGGGTCGGGGAGCTGTTTTTT. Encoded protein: CSARRVGELFF.

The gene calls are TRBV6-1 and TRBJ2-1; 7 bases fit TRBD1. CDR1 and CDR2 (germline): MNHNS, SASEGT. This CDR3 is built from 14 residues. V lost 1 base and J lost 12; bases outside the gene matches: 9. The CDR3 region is CASSEGRDRARQFF. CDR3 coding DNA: TGTGCCAGCAGTGAAGGAAGAGACAGGGCAAGGCAGTTCTTC.

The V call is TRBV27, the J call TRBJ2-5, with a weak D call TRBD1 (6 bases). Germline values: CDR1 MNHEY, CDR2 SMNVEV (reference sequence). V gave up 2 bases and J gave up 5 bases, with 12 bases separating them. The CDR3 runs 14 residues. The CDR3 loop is CASSLKGGRETQYF. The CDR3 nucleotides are TGTGCCAGCAGTTTAAAAGGGGGTAGGGAGACCCAGTACTTC.

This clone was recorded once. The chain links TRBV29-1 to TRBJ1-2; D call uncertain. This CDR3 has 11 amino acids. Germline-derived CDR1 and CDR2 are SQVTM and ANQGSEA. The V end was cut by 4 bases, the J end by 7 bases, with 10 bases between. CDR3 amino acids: CSVAIRGGYTF. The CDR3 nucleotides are TGCAGCGTTGCCATCCGGGGTGGCTACACCTTC.

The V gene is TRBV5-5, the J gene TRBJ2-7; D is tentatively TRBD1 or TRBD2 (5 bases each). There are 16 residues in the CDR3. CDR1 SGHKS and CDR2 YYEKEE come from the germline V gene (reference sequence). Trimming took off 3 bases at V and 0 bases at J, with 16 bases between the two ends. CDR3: CASSSNTGRSSYEQYF. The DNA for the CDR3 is TGTGCCAGCAGCTCCAATACGGGGCGTAGCTCCTACGAGCAGTACTTC.

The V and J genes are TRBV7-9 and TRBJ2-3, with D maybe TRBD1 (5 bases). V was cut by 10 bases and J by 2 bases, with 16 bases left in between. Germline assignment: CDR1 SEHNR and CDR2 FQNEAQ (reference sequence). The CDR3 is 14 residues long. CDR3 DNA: TGTGCCATCCTAATAGGGGAACACACAGATACGCAGTATTTT. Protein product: CAILIGEHTDTQYF.

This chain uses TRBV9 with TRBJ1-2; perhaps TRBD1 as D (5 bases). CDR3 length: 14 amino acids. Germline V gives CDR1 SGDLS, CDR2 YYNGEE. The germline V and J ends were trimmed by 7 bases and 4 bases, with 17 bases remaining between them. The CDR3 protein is CASGGDGLSYGYTF. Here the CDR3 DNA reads TGTGCCAGCGGGGGGGACGGACTAAGCTATGGCTACACCTTC.

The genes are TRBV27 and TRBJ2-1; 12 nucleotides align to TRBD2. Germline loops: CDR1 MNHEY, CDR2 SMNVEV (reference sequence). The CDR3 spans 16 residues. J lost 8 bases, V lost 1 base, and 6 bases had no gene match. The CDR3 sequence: CASSLYRLAGGDEQFF. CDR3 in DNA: TGTGCCAGCAGTTTATATCGGCTAGCGGGAGGGGATGAGCAGTTCTTC.

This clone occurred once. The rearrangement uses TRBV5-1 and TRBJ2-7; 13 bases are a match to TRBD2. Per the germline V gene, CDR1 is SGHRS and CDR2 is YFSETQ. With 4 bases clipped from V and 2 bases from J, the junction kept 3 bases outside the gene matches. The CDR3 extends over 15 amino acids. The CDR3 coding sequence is TGCGCCAGCAGCACGGGACTAGCGGGAACCTACGAGCAGTACTTC. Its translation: CASSTGLAGTYEQYF.

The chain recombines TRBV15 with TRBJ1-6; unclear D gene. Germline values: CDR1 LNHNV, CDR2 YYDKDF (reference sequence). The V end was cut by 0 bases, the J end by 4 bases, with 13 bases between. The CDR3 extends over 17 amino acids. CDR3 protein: CATSRDRRGFYNSPLHF. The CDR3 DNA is TGTGCCACCAGCAGAGATCGTAGAGGGTTTTATAATTCACCCCTCCACTTT.

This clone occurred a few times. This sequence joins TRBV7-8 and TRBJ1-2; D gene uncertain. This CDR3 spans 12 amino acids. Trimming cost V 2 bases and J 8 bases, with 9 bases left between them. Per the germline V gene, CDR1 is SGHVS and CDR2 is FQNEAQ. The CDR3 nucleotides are TGTGCCAGCAGCTTACACCTTGGGGGCTACACCTTC. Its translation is CASSLHLGGYTF.

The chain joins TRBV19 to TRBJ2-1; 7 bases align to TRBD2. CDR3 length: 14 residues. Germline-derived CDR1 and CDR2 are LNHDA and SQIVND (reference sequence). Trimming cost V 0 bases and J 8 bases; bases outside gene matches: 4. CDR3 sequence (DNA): TGTGCCAGTAGTATAGATGTCGCGGGGGATGAGCAGTTCTTC. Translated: CASSIDVAGDEQFF.

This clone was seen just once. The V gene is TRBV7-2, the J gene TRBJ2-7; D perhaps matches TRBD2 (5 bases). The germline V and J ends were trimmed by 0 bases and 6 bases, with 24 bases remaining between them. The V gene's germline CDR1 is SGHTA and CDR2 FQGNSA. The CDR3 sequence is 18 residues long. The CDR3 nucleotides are TGTGCCAGCAGCTTAGCGCCGTCCCATTTACTAGGAAGAGCCGAGCAGTACTTC. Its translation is CASSLAPSHLLGRAEQYF.

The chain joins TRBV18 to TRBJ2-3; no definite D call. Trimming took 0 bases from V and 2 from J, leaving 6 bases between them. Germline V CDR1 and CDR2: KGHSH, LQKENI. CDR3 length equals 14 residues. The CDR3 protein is CASSPPSNTDTQYF. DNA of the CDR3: TGTGCCAGCTCACCACCTAGCAACACAGATACGCAGTATTTT.

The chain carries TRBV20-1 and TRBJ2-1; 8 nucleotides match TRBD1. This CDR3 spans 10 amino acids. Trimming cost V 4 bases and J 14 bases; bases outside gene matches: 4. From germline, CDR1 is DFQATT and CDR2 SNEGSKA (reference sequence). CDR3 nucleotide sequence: TGCAGTGCTAAGACGGACAGGGAGTTCTTC. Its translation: CSAKTDREFF.

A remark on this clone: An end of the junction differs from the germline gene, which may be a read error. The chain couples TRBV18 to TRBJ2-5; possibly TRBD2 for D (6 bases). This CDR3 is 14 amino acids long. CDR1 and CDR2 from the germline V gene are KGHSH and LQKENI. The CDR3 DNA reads TGTGCCAGCTCACCAACCGGGACTTCGGACGGGGTGGACTTC. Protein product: CASSPTGTSDGVDF.

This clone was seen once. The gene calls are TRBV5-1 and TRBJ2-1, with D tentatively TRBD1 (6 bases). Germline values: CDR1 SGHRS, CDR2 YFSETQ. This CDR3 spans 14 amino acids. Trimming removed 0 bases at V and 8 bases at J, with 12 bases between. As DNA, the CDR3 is TGCGCCAGCAGCTTGGGACAGGTCGGCGATGAGCAGTTCTTC. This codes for CASSLGQVGDEQFF.

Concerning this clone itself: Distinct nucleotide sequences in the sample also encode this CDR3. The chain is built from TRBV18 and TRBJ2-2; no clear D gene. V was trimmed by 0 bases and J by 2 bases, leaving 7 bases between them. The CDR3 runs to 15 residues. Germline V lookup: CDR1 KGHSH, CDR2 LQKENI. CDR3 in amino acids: CASSPPRPNTGELFF. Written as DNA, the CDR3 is TGTGCCAGCTCACCACCGAGACCTAACACCGGGGAGCTGTTTTTT.

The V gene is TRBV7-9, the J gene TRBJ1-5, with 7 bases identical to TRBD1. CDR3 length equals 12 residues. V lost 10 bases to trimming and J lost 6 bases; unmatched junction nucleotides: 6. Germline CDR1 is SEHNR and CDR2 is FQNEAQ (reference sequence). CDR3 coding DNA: TGTGCCATCGACAGGGATGGTCAGCCCCAGCATTTT. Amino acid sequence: CAIDRDGQPQHF.

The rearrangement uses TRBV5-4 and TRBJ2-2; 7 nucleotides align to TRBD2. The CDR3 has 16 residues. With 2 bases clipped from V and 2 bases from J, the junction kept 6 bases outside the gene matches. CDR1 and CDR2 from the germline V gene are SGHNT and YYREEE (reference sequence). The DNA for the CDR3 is TGTGCCAGCAGCTTTAGCGGGCTCCTCAACACCGGGGAGCTGTTTTTT. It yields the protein CASSFSGLLNTGELFF.

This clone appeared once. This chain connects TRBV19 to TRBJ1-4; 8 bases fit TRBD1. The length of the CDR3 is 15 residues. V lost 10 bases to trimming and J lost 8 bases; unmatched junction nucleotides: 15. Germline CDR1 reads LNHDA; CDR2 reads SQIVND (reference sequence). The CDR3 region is CATPPNAGGWEKLFF. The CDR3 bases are TGTGCCACCCCACCCAACGCAGGGGGCTGGGAAAAACTGTTTTTT.

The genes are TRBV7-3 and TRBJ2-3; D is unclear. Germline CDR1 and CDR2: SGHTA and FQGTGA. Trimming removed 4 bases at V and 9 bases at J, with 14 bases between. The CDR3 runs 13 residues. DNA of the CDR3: TGTGCCAGCAGCTCCGACGACACTGGAACGCAGTATTTT. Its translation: CASSSDDTGTQYF.

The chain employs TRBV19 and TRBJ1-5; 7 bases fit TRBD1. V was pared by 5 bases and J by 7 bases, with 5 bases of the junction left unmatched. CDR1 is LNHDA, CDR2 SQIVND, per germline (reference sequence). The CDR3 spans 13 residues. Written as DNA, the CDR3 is TGTGCCAGTAGTCGGACAGGACCACAGCCCCAGCATTTT. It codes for CASSRTGPQPQHF. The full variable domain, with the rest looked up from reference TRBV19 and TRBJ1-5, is DGGITQSPKYLFRKEGQNVTLSCEQNLNHDAMYWYRQDPGQGLRLIYYSQIVNDFQKGDIAEGYSVSREKKESFPLTVTSAQKNPTAFYLCASSRTGPQPQHFGDGTRLSIL.